This T cell receptor (beta chain) was documented in a study of cytomegalovirus exposure and HLA in healthy donors. The PCR made use of 60 Vbeta and 13 Jbeta primers. Data came from immunoSEQ multiplex PCR; TCRdb stores just in-frame clones and leaves some out. The sample table includes tens of thousands of clones. This receptor was identified in a young woman in good health and CMV-seronegative. Sequencing was done on a sample of PBMCs.

CDR3: CASSIGVAGGPNTGELFF. The CDR3 DNA reads TGTGCCAGTAGTATCGGGGTAGCGGGGGGGCCGAACACCGGGGAGCTGTTTTTT. The V and J genes are TRBV19 and TRBJ2-2, with 11 bases lining up with TRBD2. The CDR3 spans 18 residues. Germline-derived CDR1 and CDR2 are LNHDA and SQIVND (reference sequence). Trimming took 3 bases from V and 0 from J; bases not matched to a gene: 6.